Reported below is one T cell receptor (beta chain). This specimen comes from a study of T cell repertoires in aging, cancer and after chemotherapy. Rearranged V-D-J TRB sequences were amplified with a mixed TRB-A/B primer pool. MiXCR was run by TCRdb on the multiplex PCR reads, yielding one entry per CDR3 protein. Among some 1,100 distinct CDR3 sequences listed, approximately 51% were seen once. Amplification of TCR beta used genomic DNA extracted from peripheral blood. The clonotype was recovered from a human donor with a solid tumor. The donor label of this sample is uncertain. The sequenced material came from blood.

CDR3 bases: TGTGCCAGCAGCTCTACGAAAGGTAGTGATGAGCAGTTCTTC. This gives the protein CASSSTKGSDEQFF. V is TRBV5-4 and J is TRBJ2-1; no definite D call. V gave up 3 bases and J gave up 8 bases, with 15 bases separating them. The CDR3 is 14 amino acids. From germline, CDR1 is SGHNT and CDR2 YYREEE (reference sequence).